This TCR beta chain was identified in a study of blood T cell repertoires in COVID-19. V lost 0 bases and J lost 5, with 11 bases in between. This CDR3 region has 15 residues. From germline, CDR1 is SNHLY and CDR2 FYNNEI. The assay was immunoSEQ multiplex PCR, and TCRdb's table has in-frame clones only and misses some. The data show about 200,000 clones, 82% seen once. The sequencing input was PBMCs or T cells enriched from blood (not recorded which). This TCR came from a man between 40 and 49 years old who had recovered from COVID-19. V and J are TRBV2 and TRBJ2-1; perhaps TRBD1 as D (5 bases). In DNA form, the CDR3 reads TGTGCCAGCAGTGAAGCGCTTCCAGGGAACAATGAGCAGTTCTTC. Residues: CASSEALPGNNEQFF.